A single sample is the source of the 11 T cell receptor beta chains below, sequenced in a study of technical replicates of blood from several donors. Sequenced by immunoSEQ multiplex PCR; TCRdb stores in-frame clones only, minus some. The repertoire holds more than 15,000 clones, roughly four fifths seen once, with around a tenth in the top ten. Sequencing input: PBMCs. The origin of the receptors is a human donor in good health. Some clones in this sample may be carry-over from other donors' samples.

The chain employs TRBV9 and TRBJ2-4; perhaps TRBD2 as D (5 bases). In germline, CDR1 is SGDLS, CDR2 YYNGEE. V lost 4 bases, J lost 3 bases, and 11 bases lay in between. The CDR3 has 14 residues. CDR3 nucleotide sequence: TGTGCCAGCAGCCCGGAAGCGGACAAAAACATTCAGTACTTC. Its protein product is CASSPEADKNIQYF.

The chain employs TRBV4-1 and TRBJ1-1; no reliable D call. This CDR3 has 14 residues. Trimming shortened V by 1 base and J by 1 base, and 7 bases separated the two germline ends. Germline assignment: CDR1 MGHRA and CDR2 YSYEKL. The CDR3 spells CASSQGTENTEAFF. The DNA of the CDR3 is TGCGCCAGCAGCCAAGGTACAGAGAACACTGAAGCTTTCTTT.

This chain links TRBV11-2 with TRBJ2-7, with 10 bases that match TRBD2. The CDR3 consists of 13 residues. Germline lookup yields CDR1 SGHAT and CDR2 FQNNGV. V was pared by 11 bases and J by 0 bases, with 4 bases of the junction left unmatched. The CDR3 nucleotides read TGTGCCGGTGGACTAGCGGCCTCCTACGAGCAGTACTTC. Translation: CAGGLAASYEQYF.

The chain has TRBV6-5 and TRBJ1-4; D possibly corresponds to TRBD1 (6 bases). V was pared by 6 bases and J by 0 bases, with 11 bases between. This CDR3 region has 15 residues. Germline V lookup: CDR1 MNHEY, CDR2 SVGAGI. CDR3 protein: CASSRQATTNEKLFF. The CDR3 DNA is TGTGCCAGCAGCCGACAGGCAACAACTAATGAAAAACTGTTTTTT.

This clone was observed a single time. The chain joins TRBV7-9 to TRBJ2-3; 8 nucleotides match TRBD1. Germline values: CDR1 SEHNR, CDR2 FQNEAQ (reference sequence). The CDR3 is 15 residues long. The J segment lost 2 bases and the V segment lost 10 bases, leaving 11 bases of the junction unmatched. CDR3 DNA: TGTGCCACCACCCGGCCGGGACAGGACACAGATACGCAGTATTTT. Translation: CATTRPGQDTDTQYF.

This clone was seen a few times. V is TRBV30 and J is TRBJ2-7; D unclear. Germline CDR1 GTSNPN, CDR2 SVGIG (reference sequence). Trimming took off 0 bases at V and 0 bases at J, with 15 bases between the two ends. The CDR3 has 16 amino acids. CDR3 nucleotides: TGTGCCTGGAGTGTATTGGCTGGCAAACGCTCCTACGAGCAGTACTTC. It is translated as CAWSVLAGKRSYEQYF.

The DNA of the CDR3 is TGTGCCAGCAGCTTTTCAGGGGATCAGCCCCAGCATTTT. Amino acid sequence: CASSFSGDQPQHF. The chain employs TRBV5-6 and TRBJ1-5; D is possibly TRBD1 (6 bases). Germline assignment: CDR1 SGHDT and CDR2 YYEEEE. CDR3 size: 13 residues. The V gene lost 2 bases and the J gene lost 5 bases, with 8 bases spanning the gap.

The V gene is TRBV6-6, the J gene TRBJ1-1; 8 bases are shared with TRBD1. The V segment lost 8 bases and the J segment 7 bases; nucleotides outside the gene matches: 12. This CDR3 spans 14 amino acids. Germline V gene lookup returns CDR1 MNHNY and CDR2 SVGAGI (reference sequence). The CDR3 spells CASAQAGGGVEAFF. CDR3 sequence (DNA): TGTGCCAGCGCGCAAGCAGGGGGCGGAGTTGAAGCTTTCTTT.

This chain joins TRBV2 and TRBJ1-5; 10 bases fit TRBD1. CDR3 length: 13 residues. Germline V gene lookup returns CDR1 SNHLY and CDR2 FYNNEI. Losses at the gene ends were 10 bases for V and 3 bases for J; bases not matched to a gene: 3. The CDR3 sequence is CATTGGNNQPQHF. The CDR3 region has the DNA TGTGCCACGACAGGGGGCAACAATCAGCCCCAGCATTTT.

V gene TRBV19 combines with J gene TRBJ1-1, with TRBD1 as a possible D gene (6 bases). CDR1 and CDR2 (germline): LNHDA, SQIVND (reference sequence). The CDR3 covers 15 residues. V was clipped by 7 bases and J by 1 base, with 16 bases between them. Here the CDR3 reads CASTKLQGWNTEAFF. In DNA form, the CDR3 reads TGTGCCAGTACCAAACTACAGGGTTGGAACACTGAAGCTTTCTTT.

The chain has TRBV6-5 and TRBJ2-7; TRBD2 matches 8 bases. CDR3 size: 15 residues. The germline CDR1 and CDR2 sequences are MNHEY and SVGAGI. The V segment lost 2 bases and the J segment 2 bases; nucleotides outside the gene matches: 5. CDR3 in amino acids: CASSYGAGGPYEQYF. The CDR3 nucleotides are TGTGCCAGCAGTTACGGGGCGGGAGGTCCCTACGAGCAGTACTTC.